Detailed here is one TCR beta chain. Its cognate antigen has yet to be identified. No base-level quality is on record; no much larger clone is a single base apart. What the time point label conveys for this sample: week 3, after first cycle of checkpoint inhibitor. Blood samples were taken before treatment (T0) and at week 3 (W3), following the first cycle of checkpoint blockade. Except for two patients with rapid clinical progression, response was assessed 12 weeks after the first infusion by RECIST 1.1; disease control meant complete response, partial response or stable disease. Patients were not eligible if they had prior systemic cancer treatment, concomitant immunosuppressant therapy or synchronous other active malignancies. Both bulk PBMC and plasma cell-free DNA were sequenced for TCR beta so that circulating cells and T cell turnover could be tracked. PBMC were isolated from blood with Lymphoprep and SepMate tubes, followed by red cell lysis. QIAamp DNA Blood Mini kits were used to extract DNA from PBMC and sorted T cell subsets.

The data originate from a study of blood T cell dynamics during melanoma immunotherapy (TCRdb year 2020). About the investigation overall: Patients had metastatic melanoma and received first-line pembrolizumab or nivolumab plus ipilimumab as standard of care in the United Kingdom. Peripheral T cell receptor repertoires of metastatic melanoma patients were profiled before and after one cycle of checkpoint inhibitor therapy to find early correlates of response. The training cohort consisted of consecutive patients, while an additional independent group of patients from the same centre was pooled to form an external validation set. The paper's findings and limits, for the study overall: The relatively small sample size was acknowledged as a potential limitation on generalization of the results. Whether the T cell clones driving repertoire changes were melanoma-specific or reflected general immune activation could not be determined in the study. Unlike progressors, patients who went on to achieve disease control showed a bifurcated reorganization of the PBMC repertoire at W3, with either increased clonality or increased diversity.

Including the terminal cysteine and phenylalanine, the CDR3 comprises 14 residues. Just CDR3 DNA is preserved here, 42 bases in frame from base 1. V lost 1 base and J lost 3 bases; the stretch between them is 9 bases long. From a lookup of the germline V gene, CDR1 and CDR2 are SGHTA and FQGTGA. A fixed 350 ng of DNA was loaded for every bulk PBMC sample. The immunoSEQ TCRb Assay kit was used according to manufacturer instructions to amplify TCR beta CDR3 sequences from genomic DNA. The KAPA Library Quantification Kit for Illumina platforms was used to quantify the pooled libraries by qPCR. Sequencing of the pooled libraries was done on an Illumina NextSeq 500, with clustering at roughly 0.6-1.2 pM. The source study handled its data this way. TCR data were analyzed with immunoSEQ ANALYZER and the R LymphoSeq package. A rearrangement efficiency score was calculated as productive divided by the sum of productive and non-productive CDR3 sequences. Clonality was measured with the Gini coefficient and diversity with the Renyi index at alpha=1, and both measures were compared pairwise between timepoints within each patient. In LymphoSeq, clonal relatedness was computed with an edit distance of 3 and repertoire similarity was computed with the Bhattacharyya coefficient. To classify response, a linear discriminant analysis based on week-3 changes in clonality and diversity was built with the R MASS and caret packages. Drawn from immuneACCESS, this table holds only the in-frame rearrangements with V and J called that TCRdb kept. Clones are partly lost; checked studies trace under half to an unresolved V gene and leave the rest unexplained. Clonal size and the V and J genes are those of that table, whereas D and trimming came from the DNA. The sample includes approximately 10,000 clones, with about 85% observed a single time. The ten top clones hold about 0.95% of the sample.

The V and J segments used are TRBV7-3 and TRBJ1-1; tentative D gene TRBD1, with 5 bases matching. The sample in question was blood, obtained from a patient treated with checkpoint blockade. This sequence originates from a human donor with melanoma. CDR3 region: CASSLSGGDTEAFF. The bases read TGTGCCAGCAGCTTAAGTGGGGGGGACACTGAAGCTTTCTTT.